Shown below are 27 T cell receptor beta chains from a single sample sequenced in a study of Graves' ophthalmopathy and Graves' hyperthyroidism. The sequenced template was RNA, covering the TCR beta CDR3 region. The library came from an HTBI-primed first-round RT-PCR and a second-round multiplex PCR. From the multiplex PCR reads, TCRdb called clonotypes with MiXCR, one entry per CDR3 protein. In the table there are about 220,000 distinct CDR3 sequences, roughly 21% of which are singletons. The specimen sequenced was peripheral blood. The receptors were gathered from a woman aged 45-65 years with Graves' ophthalmopathy.

At least ten counts were recorded for this clonotype. This chain uses TRBV7-3 with TRBJ1-6, with no clear D. The germline CDR1 and CDR2 sequences are SGHTA and FQGTGA. Trimming cost V 1 base and J 8 bases, with 6 bases left between them. This CDR3 comprises 13 residues. In DNA, the CDR3 is TGTGCCAGCAGCTTAAAGTGGGATTCACCCCTCCACTTT. Its translation: CASSLKWDSPLHF.

The sample holds many counts of this clonotype. The V call is TRBV20-1, the J call TRBJ2-7; 7 nucleotides agree with TRBD2. In germline, CDR1 is DFQATT, CDR2 SNEGSKA (reference sequence). The CDR3 loop spans 14 amino acids. After removal of 3 bases from V and 2 bases from J, the junction contained 7 bases not matched to a gene. The CDR3: CSARDGLAAYEQYF. CDR3 DNA: TGCAGTGCTAGGGACGGGCTAGCGGCCTACGAGCAGTACTTC.

J is TRBJ1-5 and V is TRBV11-1, with 9 bases that match TRBD1. Germline CDR1 and CDR2: SGHAT and FQDESV (reference sequence). The CDR3 is 16 residues long. Unmatched junction bases numbered 6, after V lost 3 bases and J lost 3 bases. CDR3 amino acids: CASSFGTGRVNQPQHF. DNA for the CDR3: TGTGCCAGCAGCTTTGGGACAGGGAGGGTCAATCAGCCCCAGCATTTT.

The genes are TRBV5-1 and TRBJ2-7; 8 bases align to TRBD1. This CDR3 contains 13 residues. Losses at the gene ends were 5 bases for V and 6 bases for J; bases not matched to a gene: 7. Germline assignment: CDR1 SGHRS and CDR2 YFSETQ. CDR3 region: CASRLTGVGEQYF. The CDR3, as DNA: TGCGCCAGCAGATTGACAGGGGTAGGCGAGCAGTACTTC.

This clonotype turned up a few times. The rearrangement links TRBV29-1 to TRBJ2-5, with 8 bases lining up with TRBD2. V lost 7 bases and J lost 4; bases outside the gene matches: 8. Germline V CDR1 and CDR2: SQVTM, ANQGSEA. The CDR3 covers 13 residues. The CDR3 region is CSAGRGGGETQYF. DNA of the CDR3: TGCAGCGCCGGACGGGGGGGAGGAGAGACCCAGTACTTC.

This clonotype has a handful of counts. The V and J genes are TRBV24-1 and TRBJ2-5; D gene ambiguous. Trimming stripped 9 bases from V and 5 bases from J, with 9 bases between. The CDR3 totals 11 residues. CDR1 is KGHDR, CDR2 SFDVKD, per germline. The CDR3, as DNA: TGTGCCACCGCCCCCCCGGAGACCCAGTACTTC. Protein product: CATAPPETQYF.

This clonotype was counted many times. V and J are TRBV20-1 and TRBJ1-2; D is perhaps TRBD1 (5 bases). Germline V gene data show CDR1 as DFQATT and CDR2 as SNEGSKA (reference sequence). The CDR3 is 13 residues long. V was cut by 2 bases and J by 4 bases, with 11 bases left in between. CDR3 loop: CSARWGVTYGYTF. CDR3 DNA: TGCAGTGCTAGATGGGGGGTTACCTATGGCTACACCTTC.

This clonotype was detected ten times or more. The CDR3 nucleotides are TGCAGTGCTAGAGATGGTAACTTCCGAGGAGATACGCAGTATTTT. Protein: CSARDGNFRGDTQYF. The chain employs TRBV20-1 and TRBJ2-3; D gene unclear. Germline-derived CDR1 and CDR2 are DFQATT and SNEGSKA (reference sequence). V dropped 0 bases and J dropped 5 bases, with 15 bases sitting between them. The CDR3 contains 15 residues.

This clonotype was seen a handful of times. The rearrangement joins TRBV20-1 to TRBJ1-6, with 8 bases that match TRBD1. Per germline, CDR1 DFQATT and CDR2 SNEGSKA (reference sequence). The V and J ends lost 1 base and 12 bases, in that order; junction bases with no gene match: 8. The CDR3 is made up of 14 amino acids. The CDR3 nucleotides are TGCAGTGCTAGAGGGCAGGGGGCTGGATTACCCCTCCACTTT. It specifies CSARGQGAGLPLHF.

This clonotype has a count of ten or more. V and J are TRBV6-1 and TRBJ1-1; D may be TRBD1 (6 bases). V shed 7 bases and J shed 1 base, with 16 bases lying between them. CDR1 is MNHNS, CDR2 SASEGT, per germline. The CDR3 is 15 residues long. The chain's CDR3 is CASTRRGAKNTEAFF. CDR3 sequence (DNA): TGTGCCAGCACCCGGAGGGGGGCGAAGAACACTGAAGCTTTCTTT.

This clonotype appeared many times. This chain links TRBV12-3 or TRBV12-4 with TRBJ2-5, with TRBD1 matching 8 bases. The J segment lost 4 bases and the V segment lost 5 bases, leaving 6 bases of the junction unmatched. This CDR3 region has 14 residues. In nucleotides, the CDR3 is TGTGCCAGCAGTAACCGACAGGGGACAGAGACCCAGTACTTC. Translation gives CASSNRQGTETQYF.

This chain uses TRBV28 with TRBJ1-5; D is unresolved. CDR3 length: 15 amino acids. The V gene's germline CDR1 is MDHEN and CDR2 SYDVKM. Trimming left V 6 bases short and J 4 bases short, with 16 bases between. CDR3 in DNA: TGTGCCAGCAGCCCCATGGAGGGCAGGAATCAGCCCCAGCATTTT. Translated: CASSPMEGRNQPQHF.

This clonotype appeared many times. The rearrangement links TRBV15 to TRBJ1-3, with no clear D. The V gene's germline CDR1 is LNHNV and CDR2 YYDKDF (reference sequence). This CDR3 contains 14 residues. Trimming shortened V by 5 bases and J by 0 bases, and 8 bases separated the two germline ends. The CDR3 spells CATSPPGSGNTIYF. CDR3 in DNA: TGTGCCACCAGCCCCCCCGGCTCTGGAAACACCATATATTTT.

This clonotype was found a few times. The gene calls are TRBV11-2 and TRBJ2-3; the match to TRBD2 covers 8 bases. Trimming removed 5 bases from V and 4 bases from J; junction bases left unmatched: 11. This CDR3 region has 16 residues. Germline V gene data show CDR1 as SGHAT and CDR2 as FQNNGV. CDR3 region: CASSPRRGGGSDTQYF. The CDR3 DNA reads TGTGCCAGCAGCCCCCGCCGGGGCGGGGGGTCAGATACGCAGTATTTT.

V usage is TRBV6-1 and J usage is TRBJ1-2; TRBD1 might be the D (6 bases). The CDR3 sequence is 14 residues long. Germline CDR1 MNHNS, CDR2 SASEGT. V was pared by 6 bases and J by 7 bases, with 18 bases between. The CDR3 reads CASSKSAGATGYTF. The DNA for the CDR3 is TGTGCCAGCAGCAAGTCCGCAGGGGCGACTGGCTACACCTTC.

Worth noting for this clonotype: A read error may produce the germline difference seen at one junction end. This chain uses TRBV6-5 with TRBJ1-5, with a weak D call TRBD1 (5 bases). CDR1 and CDR2 (germline): MNHEY, SVGAGI. The length of the CDR3 is 16 residues. DNA of the CDR3: TGTGCCAGCAGTTTTGGGACCGTAAGGAGCAATCAGCCCCAGCCTTTT. It yields the protein CASSFGTVRSNQPQPF.

Ten or more counts support this clonotype. The chain recombines TRBV11-2 with TRBJ2-2; D not certain. The CDR3 length is 14 residues. Between the trimmed V and J ends, which lost 2 bases and 3 bases, there was a span of 7 bases. Germline V lookup: CDR1 SGHAT, CDR2 FQNNGV. The CDR3 here is CASSLLPDTGELFF. The CDR3 DNA is TGTGCCAGCAGCTTATTACCCGACACCGGGGAGCTGTTTTTT. The variable domain in full, with the rest retrieved from reference TRBV11-2 and TRBJ2-2, is EAGVAQSPRYKIIEKRQSVAFWCNPISGHATLYWYQQILGQGPKLLIQFQNNGVVDDSQLPKDRFSAERLKGVDSTLKIQPAKLEDSAVYLCASSLLPDTGELFFGEGSRLTVL.

For this clonotype: A much larger clone is a single base away; this may be a read error. The CDR3 DNA sequence: TGCAGCGTGTCGACAGGGCTTTACTTCTACGAGCAGTACTTC. Translated, it gives CSVSTGLYFYEQYF. The chain recombines TRBV29-1 with TRBJ2-7; TRBD1 matches at 7 bases. In germline, CDR1 is SQVTM, CDR2 ANQGSEA. This CDR3 is 14 amino acids long. The V and J ends lost 6 bases and 3 bases, in that order; junction bases with no gene match: 11.

This chain joins TRBV28 and TRBJ1-1, with D tentatively TRBD1 (5 bases). V was clipped by 6 bases and J by 4 bases, with 15 bases between them. Per the germline V gene, CDR1 is MDHEN and CDR2 is SYDVKM. This CDR3 is 14 amino acids long. The CDR3 coding sequence is TGTGCCAGCAGAGTCACAAGGGGCGGCACTGAAGCTTTCTTT. Its protein product is CASRVTRGGTEAFF.

The table lists this clonotype with many counts. The CDR3 sequence is CASSRAGETQYF. CDR3 sequence (DNA): TGTGCCAGCAGCCGGGCGGGAGAGACCCAGTACTTC. The chain combines TRBV7-9 with TRBJ2-5, with a possible D match to TRBD2 (5 bases). The CDR3 runs 12 residues. The V gene lost 5 bases and the J gene lost 4 bases, with 8 bases spanning the gap. Germline V CDR1 and CDR2: SEHNR, FQNEAQ (reference sequence).

This clonotype was detected ten times or more. The chain employs TRBV11-2 and TRBJ1-5, with 9 bases fitting TRBD1. From germline, CDR1 is SGHAT and CDR2 FQNNGV. CDR3 length: 16 amino acids. The V and J ends lost 5 bases and 1 base, in that order; junction bases with no gene match: 6. The CDR3 loop is CASSRQGVMSNQPQHF. CDR3 nucleotide sequence: TGTGCCAGCAGCCGACAGGGGGTAATGAGCAATCAGCCCCAGCATTTT.

The sample holds many counts of this clonotype. This chain uses TRBV20-1 with TRBJ1-2; D is ambiguous. V was cut by 4 bases and J by 8 bases, with 17 bases left in between. Germline lookup yields CDR1 DFQATT and CDR2 SNEGSKA (reference sequence). The CDR3 runs to 13 residues. CDR3 in DNA: TGCAGTGCTAAAAAGGCAGAAGGATTGGGCTACACCTTC. Protein sequence: CSAKKAEGLGYTF.

At least ten counts were recorded for this clonotype. The chain uses TRBV20-1 and TRBJ1-1, with TRBD1 matching over 7 bases. Per the germline V gene, CDR1 is DFQATT and CDR2 is SNEGSKA (reference sequence). The CDR3 is 12 amino acids. Germline trimming cut 4 bases from V and 5 bases from J; bases unmatched to any gene: 4. This chain's CDR3 is CSATTGETEAFF. The CDR3, as DNA: TGCAGTGCTACTACAGGGGAGACTGAAGCTTTCTTT.

This chain joins TRBV11-1 and TRBJ2-3, with D unclear. Germline assignment: CDR1 SGHAT and CDR2 FQDESV (reference sequence). Trimming shortened V by 6 bases and J by 4 bases, and 17 bases separated the two germline ends. There are 15 residues in the CDR3. The CDR3 DNA reads TGTGCCAGCAGTTTAACATATTCCCGCGCAGATACGCAGTATTTT. This codes for CASSLTYSRADTQYF.

J is TRBJ1-2 and V is TRBV12-3 or TRBV12-4; D not certain. This CDR3 is 14 amino acids long. V dropped 5 bases and J dropped 3 bases, with 13 bases sitting between them. This chain's CDR3 is CASSGLGLYYGYTF. The CDR3 DNA follows: TGTGCCAGCAGTGGTTTGGGGTTATACTATGGCTACACCTTC.

The count of this clonotype is one. V gene TRBV6-1 combines with J gene TRBJ2-7, with D tentatively TRBD1 (6 bases). The CDR3 covers 13 residues. V gave up 7 bases and J gave up 2 bases, with 12 bases separating them. Germline V gene sequence: CDR1 MNHNS, CDR2 SASEGT. CDR3 nucleotide sequence: TGTGCCAGCACCCCTGGGGACACCTACGAGCAGTACTTC. Protein: CASTPGDTYEQYF.

At least ten counts were recorded for this clonotype. V is TRBV2 and J is TRBJ1-1, with 7 bases lining up with TRBD1. Germline-derived CDR1 and CDR2 are SNHLY and FYNNEI. The V segment lost 3 bases and the J segment 1 base; nucleotides outside the gene matches: 2. CDR3 size: 14 residues. The CDR3 coding sequence is TGTGCCAGCAGTGATAGACAGGGGAACACTGAAGCTTTCTTT. The encoded protein is CASSDRQGNTEAFF.